This T cell receptor beta chain appears in the sequencing data of a study of blood T cell repertoires in COVID-19. Study-level information: Sources were T cells, B-cell-depleted T cells, or PBMCs; the material itself was cDNA or gDNA.

The participants were between roughly 18 and 89 years old and came from about two dozen US areas. As processed by the authors: Estimated nucleated cell counts came from reference gene primer amplification. Method: immunoSEQ multiplex PCR; TCRdb's copy keeps in-frame clones and lacks some. V and J calls and clone size are as listed in that table; D and trimming were resolved from the DNA. Of roughly 220,000 clones in the sample, roughly 80% were seen once. V shed 0 bases and J shed 1 base, with 12 bases lying between them. Germline V gene sequence: CDR1 KGHSH, CDR2 LQKENI. There are 16 residues in the CDR3.

The clonotype comes from a woman aged 40 to 55 with acute COVID-19. The specimen sequenced was PBMCs or T cells enriched from blood (not recorded which). This chain uses TRBV18 with TRBJ2-5, with D perhaps TRBD2 (5 bases). CDR3 protein: CASSPPWAGTQETQYF. DNA for the CDR3: TGTGCCAGCTCACCACCGTGGGCGGGCACCCAAGAGACCCAGTACTTC.